One T cell receptor beta chain is described in this entry. Its antigen is currently unknown. These data come from a study of T cells expressing NK-cell markers. Study summary: It was sorted CD3+CD56+NKG2C+, CD3+CD56+NKG2C- and CD3+CD56-NKG2C+ T cells that supplied the TCR beta repertoires. Notes on the study in general: Six or seven donors carried dominant NKG2C+ clonotypes that made up roughly 1.0-7.0% of their CD8+ T cells.

TCRdb re-called the 5' RACE reads and gives one entry per CDR3 protein, without DNA. The sample table includes more than 120,000 distinct CDR3 sequences. The CDR3 runs 15 residues. Germline V lookup: CDR1 MNHEY, CDR2 SMNVEV (reference sequence). The receptor was isolated from a man younger than 35 in good health. This rearrangement joins TRBV27 to TRBJ2-5; TCRdb lists TRBD1, though no DNA is available to test this call. Sequencing was performed on blood T cells: a sorted CD56 or NKG2C T cell subset, CD4+ or CD8+ T cells, or bulk PBMC T cells (not recorded which). The CDR3 region is CASSPTGQGLETQYF.